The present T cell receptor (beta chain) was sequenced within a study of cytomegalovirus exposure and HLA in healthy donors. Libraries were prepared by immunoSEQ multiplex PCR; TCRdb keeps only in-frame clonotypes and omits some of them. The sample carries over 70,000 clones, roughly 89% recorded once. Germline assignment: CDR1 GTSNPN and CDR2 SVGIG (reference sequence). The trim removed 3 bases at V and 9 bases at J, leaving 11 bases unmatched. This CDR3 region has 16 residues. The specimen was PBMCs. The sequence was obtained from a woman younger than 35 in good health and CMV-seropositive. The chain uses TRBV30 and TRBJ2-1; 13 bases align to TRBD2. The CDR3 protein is CAWSEPGLAGVGEQFF. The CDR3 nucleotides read TGTGCCTGGAGCGAACCCGGACTAGCGGGGGTGGGTGAGCAGTTCTTC. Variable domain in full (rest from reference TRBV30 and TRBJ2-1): SQTIHQWPATLVQPVGSPLSLECTVEGTSNPNLYWYRQAAGRGLQLLFYSVGIGQISSEVPQNLSASRPQDRQFILSSKKLLLSDSGFYLCAWSEPGLAGVGEQFFGPGTRLTVL.